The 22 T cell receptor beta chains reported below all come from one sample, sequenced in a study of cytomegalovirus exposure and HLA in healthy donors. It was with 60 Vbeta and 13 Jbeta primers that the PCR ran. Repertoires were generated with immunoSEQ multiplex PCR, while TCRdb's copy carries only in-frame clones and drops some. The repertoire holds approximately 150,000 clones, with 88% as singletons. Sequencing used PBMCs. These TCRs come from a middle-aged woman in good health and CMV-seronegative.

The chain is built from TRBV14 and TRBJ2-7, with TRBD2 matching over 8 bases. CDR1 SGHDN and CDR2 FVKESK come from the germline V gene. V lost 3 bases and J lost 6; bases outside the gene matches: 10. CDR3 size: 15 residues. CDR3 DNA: TGTGCCAGCAGCCATATCGGGAGGGCCGTACTCGAGCAGTACTTC. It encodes CASSHIGRAVLEQYF. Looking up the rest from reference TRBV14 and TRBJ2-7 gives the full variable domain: EAGVTQFPSHSVIEKGQTVTLRCDPISGHDNLYWYRRVMGKEIKFLLHFVKESKQDESGMPNNRFLAERTGGTYSTLKVQPAELEDSGVYFCASSHIGRAVLEQYFGPGTRLTVT.

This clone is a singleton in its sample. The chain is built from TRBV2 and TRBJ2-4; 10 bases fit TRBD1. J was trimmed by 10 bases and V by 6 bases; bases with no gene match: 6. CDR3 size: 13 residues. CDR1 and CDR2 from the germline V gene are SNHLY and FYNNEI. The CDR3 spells CASSPRGQGIQYF. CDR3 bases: TGTGCCAGCAGCCCCCGGGGACAGGGGATTCAGTACTTC.

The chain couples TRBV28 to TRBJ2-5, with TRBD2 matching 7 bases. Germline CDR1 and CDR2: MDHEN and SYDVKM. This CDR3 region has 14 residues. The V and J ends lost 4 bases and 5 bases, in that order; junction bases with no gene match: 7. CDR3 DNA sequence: TGTGCCAGCAGTTCCCCGACTAGCTTGGAGACCCAGTACTTC. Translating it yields CASSSPTSLETQYF.

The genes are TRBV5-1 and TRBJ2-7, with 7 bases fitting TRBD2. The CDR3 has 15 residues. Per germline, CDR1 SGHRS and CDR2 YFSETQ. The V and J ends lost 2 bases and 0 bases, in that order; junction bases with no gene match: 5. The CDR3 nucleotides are TGCGCCAGCAGCTTCCAGAGCGGGGCCTCCTACGAGCAGTACTTC. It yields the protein CASSFQSGASYEQYF.

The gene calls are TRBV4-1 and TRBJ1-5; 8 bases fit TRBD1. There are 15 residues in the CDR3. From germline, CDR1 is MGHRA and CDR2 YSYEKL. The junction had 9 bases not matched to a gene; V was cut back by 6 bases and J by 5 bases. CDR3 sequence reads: CASSTDRDPDQPQHF. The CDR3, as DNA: TGCGCCAGCAGTACGGACAGGGACCCGGATCAGCCCCAGCATTTT.

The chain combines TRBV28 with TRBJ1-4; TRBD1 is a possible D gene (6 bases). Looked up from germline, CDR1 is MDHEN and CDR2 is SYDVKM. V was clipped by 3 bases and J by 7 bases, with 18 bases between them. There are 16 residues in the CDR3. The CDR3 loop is CASSLIGGGASEKLFF. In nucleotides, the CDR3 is TGTGCCAGCAGTTTGATAGGGGGGGGCGCTTCTGAAAAACTGTTTTTT.

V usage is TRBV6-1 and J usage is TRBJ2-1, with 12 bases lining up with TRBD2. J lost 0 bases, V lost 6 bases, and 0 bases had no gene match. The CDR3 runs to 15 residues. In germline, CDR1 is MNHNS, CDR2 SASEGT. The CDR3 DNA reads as TGTGCCAGCAGGACTAGCGGGAGCTCCTACAATGAGCAGTTCTTC. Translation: CASRTSGSSYNEQFF.

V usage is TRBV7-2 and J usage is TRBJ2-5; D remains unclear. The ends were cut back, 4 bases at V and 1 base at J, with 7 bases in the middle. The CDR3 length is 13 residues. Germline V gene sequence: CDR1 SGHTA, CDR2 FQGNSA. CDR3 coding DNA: TGTGCCAGCAGCTCGCGCCCCCAAGAGACCCAGTACTTC. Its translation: CASSSRPQETQYF.

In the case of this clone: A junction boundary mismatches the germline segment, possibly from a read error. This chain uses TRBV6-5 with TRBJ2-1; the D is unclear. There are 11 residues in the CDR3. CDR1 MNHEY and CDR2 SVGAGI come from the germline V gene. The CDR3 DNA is TGTGCCAGCAGTTACCCCAATGTGCAGTTCTTC. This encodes CASSYPNVQFF.

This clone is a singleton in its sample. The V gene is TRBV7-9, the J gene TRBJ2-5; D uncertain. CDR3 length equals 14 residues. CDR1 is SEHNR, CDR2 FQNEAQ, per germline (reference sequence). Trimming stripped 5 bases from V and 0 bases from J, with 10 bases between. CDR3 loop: CASSPGTNQETQYF. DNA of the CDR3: TGTGCCAGCAGCCCAGGAACAAACCAAGAGACCCAGTACTTC. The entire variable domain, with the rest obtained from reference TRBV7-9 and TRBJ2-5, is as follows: DTGVSQNPRHKITKRGQNVTFRCDPISEHNRLYWYRQTLGQGPEFLTYFQNEAQLEKSRLLSDRFSAERPKGSFSTLEIQRTEQGDSAMYLCASSPGTNQETQYFGPGTRLLVL.

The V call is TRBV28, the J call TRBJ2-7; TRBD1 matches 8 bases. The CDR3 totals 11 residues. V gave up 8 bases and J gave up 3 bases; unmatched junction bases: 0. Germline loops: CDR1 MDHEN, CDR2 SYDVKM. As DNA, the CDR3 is TGTGCCAGCGGGACAGGCTACGAGCAGTACTTC. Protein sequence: CASGTGYEQYF. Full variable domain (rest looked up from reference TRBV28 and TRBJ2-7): DVKVTQSSRYLVKRTGEKVFLECVQDMDHENMFWYRQDPGLGLRLIYFSYDVKMKEKGDIPEGYSVSREKKERFSLILESASTNQTSMYLCASGTGYEQYFGPGTRLTVT.

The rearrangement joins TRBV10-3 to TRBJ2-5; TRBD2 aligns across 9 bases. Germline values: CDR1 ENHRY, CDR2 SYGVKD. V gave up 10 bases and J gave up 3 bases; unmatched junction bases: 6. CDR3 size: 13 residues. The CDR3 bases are TGTGCCACCGCCTTAGCGGGGGAAGAGACCCAGTACTTC. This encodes CATALAGEETQYF.

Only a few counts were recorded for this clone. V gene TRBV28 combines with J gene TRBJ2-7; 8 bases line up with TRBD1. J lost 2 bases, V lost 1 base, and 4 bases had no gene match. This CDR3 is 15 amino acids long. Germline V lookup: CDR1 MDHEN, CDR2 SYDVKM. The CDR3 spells CASSLFGQGPYEQYF. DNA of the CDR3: TGTGCCAGCAGTTTATTCGGACAGGGTCCCTACGAGCAGTACTTC.

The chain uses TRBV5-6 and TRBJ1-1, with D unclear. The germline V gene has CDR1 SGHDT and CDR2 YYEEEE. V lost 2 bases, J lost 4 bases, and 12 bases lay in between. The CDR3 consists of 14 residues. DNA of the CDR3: TGTGCCAGCAGCTTTATTGGAGAGTCCACTGAAGCTTTCTTT. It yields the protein CASSFIGESTEAFF.

CDR3 nucleotides: TGTGCCAGCAGTTATGTAGCGGGAGGGTTCGGAACCAATGAGCAGTTCTTC. As protein: CASSYVAGGFGTNEQFF. The chain has TRBV27 and TRBJ2-1, with 11 nucleotides matching TRBD2. CDR3 length: 17 amino acids. The germline V gene encodes CDR1 MNHEY and CDR2 SMNVEV (reference sequence). The trim removed 4 bases at V and 6 bases at J, leaving 11 bases unmatched.

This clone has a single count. CDR3 nucleotide sequence: TGCGCCAGCAGCACCCGGCCGGGACAGGTCTACGAGCAGTACTTC. It codes for CASSTRPGQVYEQYF. This chain joins TRBV5-1 and TRBJ2-7; 8 bases match TRBD1. This CDR3 is built from 15 residues. The junction had 9 bases not matched to a gene; V was cut back by 4 bases and J by 3 bases. Germline V gene sequence: CDR1 SGHRS, CDR2 YFSETQ.

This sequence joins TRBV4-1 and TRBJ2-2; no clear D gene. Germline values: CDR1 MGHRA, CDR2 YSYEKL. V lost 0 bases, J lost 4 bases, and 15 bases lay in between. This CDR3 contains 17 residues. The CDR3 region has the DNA TGCGCCAGCAGCCAAGATAGGAATAGCATAGGCACCGGGGAGCTGTTTTTT. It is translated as CASSQDRNSIGTGELFF.

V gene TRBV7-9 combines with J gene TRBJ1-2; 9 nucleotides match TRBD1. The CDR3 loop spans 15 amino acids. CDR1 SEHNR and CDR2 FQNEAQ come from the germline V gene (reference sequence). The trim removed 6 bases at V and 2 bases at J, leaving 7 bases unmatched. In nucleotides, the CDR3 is TGTGCCAGCAGTAGTTGGGACAGGGAAAACTATGGCTACACCTTC. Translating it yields CASSSWDRENYGYTF.

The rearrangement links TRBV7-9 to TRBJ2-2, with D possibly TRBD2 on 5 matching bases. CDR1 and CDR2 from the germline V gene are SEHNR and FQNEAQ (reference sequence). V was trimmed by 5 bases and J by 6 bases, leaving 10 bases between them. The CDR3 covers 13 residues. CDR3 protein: CASSPLAAGELFF. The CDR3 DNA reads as TGTGCCAGCAGCCCGCTAGCTGCCGGGGAGCTGTTTTTT.

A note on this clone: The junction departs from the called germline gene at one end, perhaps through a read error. The CDR3 DNA reads as TGTTCCAGCAGCCCGACTAGCCAAGAGACCCAGTACTTC. Residues: CSSSPTSQETQYF. This chain joins TRBV7-9 and TRBJ2-5; TRBD2 is a possible D gene (6 bases). The length of the CDR3 is 13 residues. CDR1 SEHNR and CDR2 FQNEAQ come from the germline V gene (reference sequence).

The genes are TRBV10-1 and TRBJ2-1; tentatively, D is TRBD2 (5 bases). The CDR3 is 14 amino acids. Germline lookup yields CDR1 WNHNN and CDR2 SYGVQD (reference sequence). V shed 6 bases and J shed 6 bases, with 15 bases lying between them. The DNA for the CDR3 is TGCGCCAGCAGCGGCGGGTACCCGGGCAATGAGCAGTTCTTC. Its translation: CASSGGYPGNEQFF.

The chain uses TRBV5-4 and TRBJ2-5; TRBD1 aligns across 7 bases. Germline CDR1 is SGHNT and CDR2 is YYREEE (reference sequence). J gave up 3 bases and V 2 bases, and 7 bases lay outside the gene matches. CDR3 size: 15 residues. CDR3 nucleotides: TGTGCCAGCAGCTTAGGGGGCGCTGGGAAAGAGACCCAGTACTTC. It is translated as CASSLGGAGKETQYF.